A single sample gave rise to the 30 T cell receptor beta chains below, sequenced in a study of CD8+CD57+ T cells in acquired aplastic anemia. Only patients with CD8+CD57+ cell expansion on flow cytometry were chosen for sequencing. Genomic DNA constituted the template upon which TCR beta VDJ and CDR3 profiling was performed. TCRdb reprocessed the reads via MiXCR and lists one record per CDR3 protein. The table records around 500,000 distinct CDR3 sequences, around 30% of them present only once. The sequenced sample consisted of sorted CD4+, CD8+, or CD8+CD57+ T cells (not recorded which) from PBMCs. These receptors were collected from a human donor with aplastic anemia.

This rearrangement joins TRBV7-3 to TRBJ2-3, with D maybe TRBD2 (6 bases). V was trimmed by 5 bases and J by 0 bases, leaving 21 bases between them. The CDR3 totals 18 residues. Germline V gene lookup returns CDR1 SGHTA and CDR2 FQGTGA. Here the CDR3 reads CASSLIALGSGSTDTQYF. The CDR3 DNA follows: TGTGCCAGCAGCCTAATAGCCCTAGGTAGCGGTAGCACAGATACGCAGTATTTT.

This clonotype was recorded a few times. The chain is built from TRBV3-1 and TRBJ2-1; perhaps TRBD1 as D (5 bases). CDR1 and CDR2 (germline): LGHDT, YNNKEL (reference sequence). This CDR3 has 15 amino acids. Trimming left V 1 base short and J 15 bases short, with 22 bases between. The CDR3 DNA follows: TGTGCCAGCAGCCAAGGTCTGTTGACAGCGTACTCTGGGTTCTTC. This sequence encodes CASSQGLLTAYSGFF.

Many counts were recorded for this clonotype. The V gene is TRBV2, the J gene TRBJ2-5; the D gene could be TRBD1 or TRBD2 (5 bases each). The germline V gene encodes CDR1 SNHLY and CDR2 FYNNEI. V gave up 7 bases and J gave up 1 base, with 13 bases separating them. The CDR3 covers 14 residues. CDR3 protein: CASKPLGVQETQYF. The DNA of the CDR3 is TGTGCCAGCAAACCACTAGGGGTCCAAGAGACCCAGTACTTC.

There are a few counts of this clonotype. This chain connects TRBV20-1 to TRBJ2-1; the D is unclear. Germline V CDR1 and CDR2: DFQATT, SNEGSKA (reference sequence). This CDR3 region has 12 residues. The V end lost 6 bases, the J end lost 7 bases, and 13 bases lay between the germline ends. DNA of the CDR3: TGCAGTGCCGAACTCGTGGTTAATGAGCAGTTCTTC. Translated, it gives CSAELVVNEQFF.

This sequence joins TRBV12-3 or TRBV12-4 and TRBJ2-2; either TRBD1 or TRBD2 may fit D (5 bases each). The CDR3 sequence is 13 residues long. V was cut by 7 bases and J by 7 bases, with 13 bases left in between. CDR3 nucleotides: TGTGCCAGCACCCGAGGGGTGAGCGGGGAGCTGTTTTTT. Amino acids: CASTRGVSGELFF.

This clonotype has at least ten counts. The CDR3 nucleotides are TGTGCCAGCACCCGCCCGTTCTCGGCCCGATTCACCCTCCACTTT. It specifies CASTRPFSARFTLHF. V gene TRBV7-9 combines with J gene TRBJ1-6; no firm D call. Germline CDR1 is SEHNR and CDR2 is FQNEAQ (reference sequence). The CDR3 has 15 amino acids. Between the trimmed V and J ends, which lost 7 bases and 14 bases, there was a span of 24 bases.

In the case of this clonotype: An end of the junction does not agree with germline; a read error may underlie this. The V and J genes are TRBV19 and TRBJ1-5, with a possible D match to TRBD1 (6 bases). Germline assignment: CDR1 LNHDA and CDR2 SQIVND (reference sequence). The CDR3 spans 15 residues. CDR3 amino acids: CASSVKGGGNQPQHF. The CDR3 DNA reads TGTGCAAGTAGTGTTAAGGGGGGGGGTAATCAGCCCCAGCATTTT.

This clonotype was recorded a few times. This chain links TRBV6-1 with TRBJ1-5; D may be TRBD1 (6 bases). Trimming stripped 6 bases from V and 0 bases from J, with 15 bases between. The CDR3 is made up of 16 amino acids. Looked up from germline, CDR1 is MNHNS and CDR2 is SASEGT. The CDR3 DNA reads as TGTGCCAGCAGGGTTTTAGGGGGAAATAGCAATCAGCCCCAGCATTTT. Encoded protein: CASRVLGGNSNQPQHF.

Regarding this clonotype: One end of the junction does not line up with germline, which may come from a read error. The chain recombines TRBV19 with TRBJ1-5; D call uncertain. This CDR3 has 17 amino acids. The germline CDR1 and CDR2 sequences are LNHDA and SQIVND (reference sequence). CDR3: CASSLDWGPRSNRPQHF. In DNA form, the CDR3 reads TGTGCCAGCAGCTTAGATTGGGGTCCACGGAGCAATCGGCCCCAGCATTTT.

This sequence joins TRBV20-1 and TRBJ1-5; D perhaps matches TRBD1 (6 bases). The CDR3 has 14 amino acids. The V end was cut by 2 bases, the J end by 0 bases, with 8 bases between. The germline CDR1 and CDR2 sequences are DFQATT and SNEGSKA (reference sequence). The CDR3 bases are TGCAGTGCTAGACAGGGGAATAGCAATCAGCCCCAGCATTTT. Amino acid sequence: CSARQGNSNQPQHF.

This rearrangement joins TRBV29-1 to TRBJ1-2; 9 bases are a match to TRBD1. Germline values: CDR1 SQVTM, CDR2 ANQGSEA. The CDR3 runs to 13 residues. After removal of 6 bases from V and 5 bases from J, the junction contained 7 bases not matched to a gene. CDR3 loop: CSVTGTGTYGYTF. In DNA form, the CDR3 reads TGCAGCGTGACCGGGACAGGGACTTATGGCTACACCTTC.

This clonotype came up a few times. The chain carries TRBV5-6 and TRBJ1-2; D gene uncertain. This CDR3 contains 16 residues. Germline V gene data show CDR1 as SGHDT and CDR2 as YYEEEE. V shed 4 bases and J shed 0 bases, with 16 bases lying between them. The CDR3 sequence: CASSPGGYPSNYGYTF. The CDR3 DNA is TGTGCCAGCAGCCCGGGAGGATACCCTTCTAACTATGGCTACACCTTC.

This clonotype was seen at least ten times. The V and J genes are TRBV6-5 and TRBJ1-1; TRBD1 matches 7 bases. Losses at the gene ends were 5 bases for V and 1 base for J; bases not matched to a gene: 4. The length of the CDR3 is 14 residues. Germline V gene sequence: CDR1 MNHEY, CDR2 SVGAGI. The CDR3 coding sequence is TGTGCCAGCAGTCTTACAGGGGCGAACACTGAAGCTTTCTTT. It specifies CASSLTGANTEAFF.

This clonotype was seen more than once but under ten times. DNA of the CDR3: TGCAGCTCGGACGGACAGGGGCTTTACGAGCAGTACTTC. Its translation: CSSDGQGLYEQYF. The chain is built from TRBV29-1 and TRBJ2-7, with 9 nucleotides matching TRBD1. The CDR3 sequence is 13 residues long. Trimming at V came to 8 bases and at J to 4 bases, leaving 9 bases not matched to a gene. The germline V gene has CDR1 SQVTM and CDR2 ANQGSEA.

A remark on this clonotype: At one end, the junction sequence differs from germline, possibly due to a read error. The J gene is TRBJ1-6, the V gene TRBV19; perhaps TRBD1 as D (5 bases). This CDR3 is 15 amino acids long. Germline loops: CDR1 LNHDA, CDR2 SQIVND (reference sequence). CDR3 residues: CASMGVLENNSPLRF. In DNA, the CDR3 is TGTGCCAGTATGGGGGTTCTTGAGAATAATTCACCCCTCCGCTTT.

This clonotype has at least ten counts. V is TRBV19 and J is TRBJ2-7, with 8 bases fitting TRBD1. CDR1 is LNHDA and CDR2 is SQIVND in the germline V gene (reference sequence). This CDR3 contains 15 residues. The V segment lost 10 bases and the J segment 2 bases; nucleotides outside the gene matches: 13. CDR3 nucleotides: TGTGCCACCCGTTCCGGGACAGGCTACCCCTACGAGCAGTACTTC. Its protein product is CATRSGTGYPYEQYF.

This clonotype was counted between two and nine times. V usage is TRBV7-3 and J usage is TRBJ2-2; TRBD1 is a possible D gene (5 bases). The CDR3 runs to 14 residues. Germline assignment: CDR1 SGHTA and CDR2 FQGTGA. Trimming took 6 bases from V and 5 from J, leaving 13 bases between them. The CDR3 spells CASSRYQGTGELFF. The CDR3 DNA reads TGTGCCAGCAGTCGTTACCAGGGTACCGGGGAGCTGTTTTTT.

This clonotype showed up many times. The CDR3: CASSEASDREYTF. The CDR3 nucleotides are TGTGCCAGCAGTGAAGCATCGGACAGGGAGTACACCTTC. The genes are TRBV2 and TRBJ1-2; 8 bases map to TRBD1. CDR3 length: 13 amino acids. Germline loops: CDR1 SNHLY, CDR2 FYNNEI. V was pared by 0 bases and J by 11 bases, with 5 bases of the junction left unmatched. Full variable domain (outside the CDR3, taken from reference TRBV2 and TRBJ1-2): EPEVTQTPSHQVTQMGQEVILRCVPISNHLYFYWYRQILGQKVEFLVSFYNNEISEKSEIFDDQFSVERPDGSNFTLKIRSTKLEDSAMYFCASSEASDREYTFGSGTRLTVV.

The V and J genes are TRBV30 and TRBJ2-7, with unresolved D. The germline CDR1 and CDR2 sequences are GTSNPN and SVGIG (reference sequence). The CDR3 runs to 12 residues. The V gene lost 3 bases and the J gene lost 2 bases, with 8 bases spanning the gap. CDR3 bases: TGTGCCTGGAGGAGAAGTACCTACGAGCAGTACTTC. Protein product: CAWRRSTYEQYF.

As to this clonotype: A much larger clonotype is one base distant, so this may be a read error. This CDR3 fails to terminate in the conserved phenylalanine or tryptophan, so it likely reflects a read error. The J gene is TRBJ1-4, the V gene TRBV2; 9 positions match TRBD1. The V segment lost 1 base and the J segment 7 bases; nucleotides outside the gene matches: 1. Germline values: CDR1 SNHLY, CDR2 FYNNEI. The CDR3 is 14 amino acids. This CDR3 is CASSEGQGGEKLFS. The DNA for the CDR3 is TGTGCCAGCAGTGAAGGACAGGGGGGTGAAAAACTGTTTTCT.

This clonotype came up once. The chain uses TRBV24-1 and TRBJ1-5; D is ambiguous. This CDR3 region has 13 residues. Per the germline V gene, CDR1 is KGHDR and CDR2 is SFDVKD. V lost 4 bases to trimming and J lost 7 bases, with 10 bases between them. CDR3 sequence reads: CATSEGLGQPQHF. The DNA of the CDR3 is TGTGCCACCAGTGAGGGTTTAGGGCAGCCCCAGCATTTT.

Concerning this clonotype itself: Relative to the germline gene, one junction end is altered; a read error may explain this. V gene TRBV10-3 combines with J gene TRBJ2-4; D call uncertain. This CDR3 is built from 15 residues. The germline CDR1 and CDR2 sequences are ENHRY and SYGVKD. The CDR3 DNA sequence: TGTGTCATCAGTGAGTCTCCCGTAGCCAAAAACATTCAGTACTTC. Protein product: CVISESPVAKNIQYF.

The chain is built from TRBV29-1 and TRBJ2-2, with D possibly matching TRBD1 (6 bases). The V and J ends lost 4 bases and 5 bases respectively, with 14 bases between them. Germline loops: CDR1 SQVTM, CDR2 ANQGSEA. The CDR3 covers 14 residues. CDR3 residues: CSVAIHGTTGELFF. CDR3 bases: TGCAGCGTTGCGATACATGGGACAACCGGGGAGCTGTTTTTT.

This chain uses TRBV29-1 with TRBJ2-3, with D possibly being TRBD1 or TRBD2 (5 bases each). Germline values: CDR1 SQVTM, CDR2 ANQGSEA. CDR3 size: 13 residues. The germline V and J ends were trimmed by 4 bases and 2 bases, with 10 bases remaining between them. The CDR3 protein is CSVGGTDTDTQYF. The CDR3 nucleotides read TGCAGCGTTGGAGGGACGGACACAGATACGCAGTATTTT.

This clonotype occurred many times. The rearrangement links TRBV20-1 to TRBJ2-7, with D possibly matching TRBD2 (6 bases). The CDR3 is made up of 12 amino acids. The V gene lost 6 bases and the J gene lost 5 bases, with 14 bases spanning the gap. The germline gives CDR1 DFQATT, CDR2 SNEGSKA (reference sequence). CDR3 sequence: CSAPRESDEQYF. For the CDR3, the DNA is TGCAGTGCCCCTCGGGAGTCCGACGAGCAGTACTTC.

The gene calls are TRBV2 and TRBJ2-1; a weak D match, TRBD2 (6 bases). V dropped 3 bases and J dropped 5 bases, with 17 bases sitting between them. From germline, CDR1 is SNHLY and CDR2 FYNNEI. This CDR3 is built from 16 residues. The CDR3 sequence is CASSDPPGLRNNEQFF. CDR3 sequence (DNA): TGTGCCAGCAGTGACCCCCCGGGACTGCGTAACAATGAGCAGTTCTTC.

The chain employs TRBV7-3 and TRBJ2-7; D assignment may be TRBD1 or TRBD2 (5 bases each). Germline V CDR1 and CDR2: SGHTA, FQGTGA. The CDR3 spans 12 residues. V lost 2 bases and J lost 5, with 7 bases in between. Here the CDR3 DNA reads TGTGCCAGCAGCTTAGGGACGGACGAGCAGTACTTC. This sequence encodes CASSLGTDEQYF.

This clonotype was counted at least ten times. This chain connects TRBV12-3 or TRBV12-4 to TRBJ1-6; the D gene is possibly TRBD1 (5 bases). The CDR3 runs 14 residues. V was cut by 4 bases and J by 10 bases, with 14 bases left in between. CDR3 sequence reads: CASSSAGLTSPLHF. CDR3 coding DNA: TGTGCCAGCAGTTCGGCAGGGCTAACCTCACCCCTCCACTTT.

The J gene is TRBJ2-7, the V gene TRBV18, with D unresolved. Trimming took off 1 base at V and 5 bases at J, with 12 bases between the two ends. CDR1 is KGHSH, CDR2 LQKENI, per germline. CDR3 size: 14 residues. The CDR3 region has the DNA TGTGCCAGCTCACCACAATCACAACGAAACGAGCAGTACTTC. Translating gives CASSPQSQRNEQYF.

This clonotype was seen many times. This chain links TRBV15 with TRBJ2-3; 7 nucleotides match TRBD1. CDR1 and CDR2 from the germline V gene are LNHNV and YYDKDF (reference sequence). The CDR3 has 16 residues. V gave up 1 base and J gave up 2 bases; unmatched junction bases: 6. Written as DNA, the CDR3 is TGTGCCACCAGCAGAGGACGGGACAGAGACACAGATACGCAGTATTTT. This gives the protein CATSRGRDRDTDTQYF.